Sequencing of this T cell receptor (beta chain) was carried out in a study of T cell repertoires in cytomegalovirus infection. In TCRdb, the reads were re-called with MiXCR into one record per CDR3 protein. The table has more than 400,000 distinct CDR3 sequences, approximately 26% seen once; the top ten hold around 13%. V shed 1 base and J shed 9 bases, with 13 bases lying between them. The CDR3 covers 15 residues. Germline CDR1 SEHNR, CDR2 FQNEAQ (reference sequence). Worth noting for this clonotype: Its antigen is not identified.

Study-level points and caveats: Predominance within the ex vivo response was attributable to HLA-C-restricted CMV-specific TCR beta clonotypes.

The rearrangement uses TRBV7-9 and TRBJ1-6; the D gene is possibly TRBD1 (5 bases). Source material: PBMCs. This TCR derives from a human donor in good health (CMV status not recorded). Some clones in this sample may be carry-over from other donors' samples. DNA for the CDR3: TGTGCCAGCAGCTTAGGTCCAGGGTCAGGTTCACCCCTCCACTTT. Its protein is CASSLGPGSGSPLHF.